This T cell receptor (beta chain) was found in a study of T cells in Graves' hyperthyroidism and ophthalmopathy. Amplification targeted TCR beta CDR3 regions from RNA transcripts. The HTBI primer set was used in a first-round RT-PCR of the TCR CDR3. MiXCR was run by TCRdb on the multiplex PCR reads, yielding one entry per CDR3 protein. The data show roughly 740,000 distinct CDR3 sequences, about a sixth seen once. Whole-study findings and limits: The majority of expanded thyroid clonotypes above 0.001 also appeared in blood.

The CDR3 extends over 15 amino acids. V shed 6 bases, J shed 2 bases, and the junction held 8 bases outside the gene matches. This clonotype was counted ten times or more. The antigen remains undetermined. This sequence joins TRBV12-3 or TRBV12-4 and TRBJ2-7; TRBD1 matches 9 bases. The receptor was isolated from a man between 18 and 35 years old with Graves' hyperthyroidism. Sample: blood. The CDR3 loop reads CASSPGGTGPYEQYF. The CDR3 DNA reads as TGTGCCAGCAGCCCTGGGGGGACAGGGCCCTACGAGCAGTACTTC.